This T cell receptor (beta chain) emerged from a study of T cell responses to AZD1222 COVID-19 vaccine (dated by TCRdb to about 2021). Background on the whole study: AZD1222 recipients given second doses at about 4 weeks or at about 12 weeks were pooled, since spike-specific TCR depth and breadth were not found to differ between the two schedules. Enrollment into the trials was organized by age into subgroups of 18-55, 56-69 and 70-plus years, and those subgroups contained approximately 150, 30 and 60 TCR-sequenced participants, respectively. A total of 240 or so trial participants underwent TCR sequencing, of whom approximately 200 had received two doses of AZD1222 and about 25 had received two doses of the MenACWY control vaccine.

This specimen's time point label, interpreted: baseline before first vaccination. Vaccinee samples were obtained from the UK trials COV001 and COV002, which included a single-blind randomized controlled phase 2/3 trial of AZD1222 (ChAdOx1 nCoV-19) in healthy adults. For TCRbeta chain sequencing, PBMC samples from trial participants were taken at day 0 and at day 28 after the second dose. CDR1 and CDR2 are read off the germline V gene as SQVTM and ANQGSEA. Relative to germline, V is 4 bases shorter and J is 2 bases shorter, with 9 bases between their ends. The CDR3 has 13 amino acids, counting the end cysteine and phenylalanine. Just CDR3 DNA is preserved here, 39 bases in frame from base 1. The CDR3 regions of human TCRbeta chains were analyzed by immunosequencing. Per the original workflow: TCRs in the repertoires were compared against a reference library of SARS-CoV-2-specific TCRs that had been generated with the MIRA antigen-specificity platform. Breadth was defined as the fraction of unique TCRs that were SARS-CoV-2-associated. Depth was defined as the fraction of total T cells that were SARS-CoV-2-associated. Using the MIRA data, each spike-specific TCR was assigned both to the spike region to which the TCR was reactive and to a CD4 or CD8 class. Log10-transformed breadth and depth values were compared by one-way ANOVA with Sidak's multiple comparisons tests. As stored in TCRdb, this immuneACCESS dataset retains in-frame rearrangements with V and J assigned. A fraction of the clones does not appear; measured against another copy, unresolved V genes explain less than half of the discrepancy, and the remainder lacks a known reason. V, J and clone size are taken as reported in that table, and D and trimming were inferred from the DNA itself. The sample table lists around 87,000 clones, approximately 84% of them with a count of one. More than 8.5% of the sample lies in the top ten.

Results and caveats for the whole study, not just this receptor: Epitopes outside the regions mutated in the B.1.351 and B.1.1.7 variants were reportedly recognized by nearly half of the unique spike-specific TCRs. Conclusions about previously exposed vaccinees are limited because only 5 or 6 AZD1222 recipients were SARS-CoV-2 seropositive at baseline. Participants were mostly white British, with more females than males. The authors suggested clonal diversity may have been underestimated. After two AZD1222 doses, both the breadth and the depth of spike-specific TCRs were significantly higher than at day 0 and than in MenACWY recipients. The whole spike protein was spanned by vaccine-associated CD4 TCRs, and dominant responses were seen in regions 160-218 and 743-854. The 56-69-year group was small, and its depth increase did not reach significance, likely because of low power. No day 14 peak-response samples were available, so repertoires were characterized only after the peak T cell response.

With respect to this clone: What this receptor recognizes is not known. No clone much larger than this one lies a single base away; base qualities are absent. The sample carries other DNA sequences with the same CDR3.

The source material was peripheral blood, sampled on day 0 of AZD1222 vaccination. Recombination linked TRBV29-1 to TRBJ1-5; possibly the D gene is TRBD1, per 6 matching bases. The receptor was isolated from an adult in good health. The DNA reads TGCAGCGTTGTTTCAGGGGGCAATCAGCCCCAGCATTTT. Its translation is CSVVSGGNQPQHF.